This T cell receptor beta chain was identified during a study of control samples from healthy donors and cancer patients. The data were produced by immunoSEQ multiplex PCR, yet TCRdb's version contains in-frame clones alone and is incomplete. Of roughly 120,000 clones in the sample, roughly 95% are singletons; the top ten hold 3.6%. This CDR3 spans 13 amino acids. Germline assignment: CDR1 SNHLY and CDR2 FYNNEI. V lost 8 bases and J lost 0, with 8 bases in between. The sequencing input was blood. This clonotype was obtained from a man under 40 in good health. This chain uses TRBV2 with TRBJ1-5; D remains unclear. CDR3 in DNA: TGTGCCAGCCGCCAGTATAGCAATCAGCCCCAGCATTTT. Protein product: CASRQYSNQPQHF.